Detailed here is one T cell receptor (beta chain). Ten or more counts support this clonotype. Its antigen has not been determined. No much larger clone exists at a distance of one base, and base qualities are not known. For the unsorted PBMC libraries, 2 million PBMCs were stored in RNAlater at -80 degrees C until RNA extraction and were used to generate the libraries. The multiple sclerosis patients were enrolled in a US clinical protocol that evaluated disease progression with magnetic resonance imaging. Peripheral blood was subjected to Ficoll-Hypaque density gradient centrifugation to isolate PBMCs, which were then cryopreserved in liquid nitrogen. To synthesize cDNA, template-switch 5'RACE was performed with a primer carrying a 10-nucleotide random unique molecular identifier so that each TCR transcript was tagged. Every sequencing run yielded over 190 million TCR-beta sequences covering 15-18 subjects. The RNeasy kit was used for extraction of total RNA. The KAPA Real-time Library Amplification kit was used to amplify TCR-beta VDJ regions with primers targeting the TCR constant region and the 5'RACE anchor. Sample indexes and Illumina adaptors were added in a first PCR, and a second PCR then increased library yield. After Ampure bead purification, the TCR product of roughly 650 bp was size-selected on a 2% E-gel SizeSelection system. Library quality was checked on a Bioanalyzer, concentration was measured with Qubit, and libraries were quantified with the Kapa Library Quantification kit before pooling. An Illumina HiSeq 2500 was used to sequence the libraries paired-end at 2 x 150 bp. To increase sequence diversity, roughly 24-31% phiX was spiked into each library pool. The paper's data handling went like this. The quality-filtered reads were processed with the UMI-based MiGEC pipeline, whose error correction step removed more than 75% of the raw TCR sequences. VDJ genes were aligned to IMGT germline references, and clonotypes were defined by unique CDR3 amino acid sequence plus V-J genes. Clonal expansion, Shannon diversity and CDR3 relatedness (CalcPairwiseDistances, ClusterSamples) were evaluated with VDJtools, and phylogenetic trees were built with CLCbio workbench. Using coefficient-of-variation modelling across technical triplicates, the study counted a clone as expanded if it had at least 8 unique UMIs. The public reads were reanalyzed by TCRdb: fastp trimming at Q25, MiXCR alignment, in-frame beta chains only. Each entry merges the rows of one CDR3 protein and shows their most common DNA and genes. These V and J calls rely on TCRdb rather than the paper's analysis. The sample table holds under 70,000 distinct CDR3 sequences, of which roughly 5% were seen once. The ten largest clones add up to approximately 2.8% of the sample.

The data are from a study of neurological immune-mediated disorders (dated by TCRdb to between 2018 and 2021). Regarding the study in general: Among the 35 or so multiple sclerosis patients, approximately 30 had relapsing-remitting MS and 3 had secondary progressive MS. Peripheral blood TCR-beta repertoires from patients with HTLV-I-associated myelopathy (HAM/TSP), patients with multiple sclerosis, and healthy controls were compared in the study using UMI-based sequencing. Longitudinal samples, technical triplicates and paired sorted CD4+ and CD8+ T-cell subsets, alongside PBMC samples, were included among the approximately 110 TCR-beta libraries. The cohort was made up of about 68 subjects, consisting of 14 HAM/TSP patients, around 35 multiple sclerosis patients and 20 healthy controls. Broader findings and caveats from the paper: Expanded clones from different subjects shared no identical CDR3 amino acid sequences, which suggests that TCR-beta repertoires were private in all groups. In a phylogenetic analysis, the repertoires of 18 out of 34 MS patients fell into a single cluster of related CDR3 sequences, pointing to a possible signature at the repertoire level. TCR clonal expansion was highest in HAM/TSP patients and lowest in MS patients, with MS patients falling below even healthy controls. The MS cluster was not associated with any clinical or MRI features, and the authors stated that larger cohorts are needed.

The CDR3 has 15 amino acids, counting the end cysteine and phenylalanine. Just CDR3 DNA is preserved here, 45 bases in frame from base 1. As encoded in the germline V gene, CDR1 is SGHAT while CDR2 is FQNNGV. Trimming removed 3 bases from V and 4 bases from J; the gene matches leave 7 bases unexplained. The specimen was PBMCs. Recombination connected TRBV11-2 to TRBJ2-3, and TRBD2 matches 7 of the central bases. This TCR derives from a woman under 40 with multiple sclerosis. In nucleotides, the sequence is TGTGCCAGCAGCTTGGTCGGGGGGAGCGCAGATACGCAGTATTTT. Its translation reads: CASSLVGGSADTQYF.